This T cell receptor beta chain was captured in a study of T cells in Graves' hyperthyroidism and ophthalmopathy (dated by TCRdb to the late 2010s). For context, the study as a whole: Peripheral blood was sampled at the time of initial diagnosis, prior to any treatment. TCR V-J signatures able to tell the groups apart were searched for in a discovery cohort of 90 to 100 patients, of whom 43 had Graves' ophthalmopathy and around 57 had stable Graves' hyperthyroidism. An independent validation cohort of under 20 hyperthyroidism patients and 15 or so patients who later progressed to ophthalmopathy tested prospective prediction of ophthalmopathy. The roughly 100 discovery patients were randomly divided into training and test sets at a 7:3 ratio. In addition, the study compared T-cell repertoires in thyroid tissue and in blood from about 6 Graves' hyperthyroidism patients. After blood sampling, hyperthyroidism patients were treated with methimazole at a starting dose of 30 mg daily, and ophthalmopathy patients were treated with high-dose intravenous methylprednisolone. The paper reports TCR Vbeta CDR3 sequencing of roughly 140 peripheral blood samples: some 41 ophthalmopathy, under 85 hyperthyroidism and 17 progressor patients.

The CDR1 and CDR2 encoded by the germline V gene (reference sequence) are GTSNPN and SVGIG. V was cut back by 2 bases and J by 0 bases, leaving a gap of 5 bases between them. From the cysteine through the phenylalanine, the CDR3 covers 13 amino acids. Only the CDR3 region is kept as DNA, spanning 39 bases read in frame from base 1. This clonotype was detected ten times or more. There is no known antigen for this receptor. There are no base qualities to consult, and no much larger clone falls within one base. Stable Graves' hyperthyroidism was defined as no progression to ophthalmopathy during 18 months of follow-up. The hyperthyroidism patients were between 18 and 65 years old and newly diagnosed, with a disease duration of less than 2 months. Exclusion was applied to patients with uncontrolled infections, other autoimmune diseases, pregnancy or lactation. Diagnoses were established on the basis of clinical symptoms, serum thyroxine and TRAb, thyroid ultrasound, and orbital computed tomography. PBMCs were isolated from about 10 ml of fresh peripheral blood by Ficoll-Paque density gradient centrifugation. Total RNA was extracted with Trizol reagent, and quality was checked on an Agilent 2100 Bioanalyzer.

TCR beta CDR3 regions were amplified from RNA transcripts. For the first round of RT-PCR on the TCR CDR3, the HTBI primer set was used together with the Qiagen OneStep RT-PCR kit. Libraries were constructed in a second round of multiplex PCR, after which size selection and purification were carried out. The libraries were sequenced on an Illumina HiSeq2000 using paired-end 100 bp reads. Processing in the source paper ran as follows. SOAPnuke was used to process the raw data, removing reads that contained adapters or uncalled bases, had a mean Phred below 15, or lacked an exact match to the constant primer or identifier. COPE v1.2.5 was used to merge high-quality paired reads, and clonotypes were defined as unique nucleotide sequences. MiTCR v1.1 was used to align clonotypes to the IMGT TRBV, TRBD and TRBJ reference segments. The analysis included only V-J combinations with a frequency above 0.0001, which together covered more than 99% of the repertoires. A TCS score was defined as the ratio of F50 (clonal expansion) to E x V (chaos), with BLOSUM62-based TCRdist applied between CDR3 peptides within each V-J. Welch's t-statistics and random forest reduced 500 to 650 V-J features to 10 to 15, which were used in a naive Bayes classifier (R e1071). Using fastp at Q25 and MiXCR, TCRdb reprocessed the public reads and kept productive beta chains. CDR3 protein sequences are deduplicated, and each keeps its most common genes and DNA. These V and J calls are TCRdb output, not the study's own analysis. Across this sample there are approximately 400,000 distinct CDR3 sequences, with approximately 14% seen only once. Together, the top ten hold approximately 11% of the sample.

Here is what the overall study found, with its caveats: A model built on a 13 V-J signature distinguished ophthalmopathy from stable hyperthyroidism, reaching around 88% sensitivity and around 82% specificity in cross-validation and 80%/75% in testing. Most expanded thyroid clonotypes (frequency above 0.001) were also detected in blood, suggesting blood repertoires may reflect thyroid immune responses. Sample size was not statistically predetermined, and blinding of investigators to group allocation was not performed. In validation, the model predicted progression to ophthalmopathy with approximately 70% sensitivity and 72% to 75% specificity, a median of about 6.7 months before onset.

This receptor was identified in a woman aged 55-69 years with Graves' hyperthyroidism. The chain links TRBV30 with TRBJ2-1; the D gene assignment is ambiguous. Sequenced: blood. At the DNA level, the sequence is TGTGCCTGGAGTACAAACTCCTACAATGAGCAGTTCTTC. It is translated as CAWSTNSYNEQFF.